This T cell receptor (beta chain) was sequenced for a study of T cell responses to AZD1222 COVID-19 vaccine. Study at large: Second-dose intervals near 4 or 12 weeks were combined. Overall study findings and caveats: Donor demographics were predominantly white British with a female majority; clonal diversity may be underestimated. Increases in Spike-specific TCR breadth and depth were seen after two AZD1222 doses. Vaccine-associated CD4 TCRs ranged over spike, dominating at 160-218 and 743-854.

Concerning this clone: Its matching antigen is unknown.

The protocol was immunoSEQ multiplex PCR, while the TCRdb copy is restricted to in-frame clones and leaves out a portion. Among about 150,000 clones, around nine tenths were seen once, and the ten largest hold around 5%. Germline CDR1 and CDR2: SGHAT and FQNNGV. The junction had 5 bases not matched to a gene; V was cut back by 2 bases and J by 3 bases. The CDR3 covers 15 residues. This sequence was found in an adult in good health. The starting material was peripheral blood, obtained on day 0 of AZD1222 vaccination. The chain links TRBV11-2 to TRBJ2-5; 8 bases match TRBD2. CDR3 DNA: TGTGCCAGCAGCTTACTACTAGCGGTCAAAGAGACCCAGTACTTC. Translated: CASSLLLAVKETQYF.